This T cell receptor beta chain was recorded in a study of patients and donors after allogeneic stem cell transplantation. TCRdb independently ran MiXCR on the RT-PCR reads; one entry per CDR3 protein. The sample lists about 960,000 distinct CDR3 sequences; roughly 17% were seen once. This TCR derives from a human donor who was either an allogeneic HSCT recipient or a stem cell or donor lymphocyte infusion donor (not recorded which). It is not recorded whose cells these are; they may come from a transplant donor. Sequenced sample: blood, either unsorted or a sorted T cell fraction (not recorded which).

The CDR3: CSAPPRGNYGYTF. The CDR3 coding sequence is TGCAGTGCTCCCCCCCGAGGGAACTATGGCTACACCTTC. The J gene is TRBJ1-2, the V gene TRBV20-1, with D unresolved. This CDR3 is built from 13 residues. Germline V gene data show CDR1 as DFQATT and CDR2 as SNEGSKA (reference sequence). Trimming cost V 5 bases and J 2 bases, with 12 bases left between them.